One sample yielded the 14 T cell receptor beta chains listed below, sequenced in a study of control samples from healthy donors and cancer patients. Clones were read by immunoSEQ multiplex PCR, and TCRdb kept only the in-frame ones, dropping some. The sample carries under 450,000 clones, 80% to 95% recorded once. The sequencing sample was made of PBMCs. Receptor source: a man aged 35 to 55 with head and neck cancer.

The chain is built from TRBV10-3 and TRBJ2-5; 10 bases are shared with TRBD2. The CDR3 consists of 14 residues. CDR1 and CDR2 from the germline V gene are ENHRY and SYGVKD. V dropped 5 bases and J dropped 5; count of bases not matched to a gene: 5. As DNA, the CDR3 is TGTGCCATCAGTCCCGGGACTAGCGAGGAGACCCAGTACTTC. The encoded protein is CAISPGTSEETQYF.

The chain is built from TRBV5-1 and TRBJ2-3; no clear D gene. The CDR3 sequence is 14 residues long. CDR1 is SGHRS and CDR2 is YFSETQ in the germline V gene. V lost 2 bases and J lost 0, with 7 bases in between. The CDR3 region has the DNA TGCGCCAGCAGCTTTTATGCCAGCACAGATACGCAGTATTTT. Protein: CASSFYASTDTQYF.

To note about this clone: Compared with germline, one end of the junction differs, possibly owing to a read error. The J gene is TRBJ2-3, the V gene TRBV10-1; 12 nucleotides match TRBD1. The CDR3 has 18 residues. The V gene's germline CDR1 is WNHNN and CDR2 SYGVQD (reference sequence). The CDR3 here is CVSSESDLRDRGPDTQYF. The CDR3, as DNA: TGCGTCAGCAGTGAGTCGGATCTCCGGGACAGGGGGCCAGATACGCAGTATTTT.

The chain carries TRBV28 and TRBJ2-7, with D possibly being TRBD1 (6 bases). CDR3 length: 12 residues. Trimming cost V 3 bases and J 5 bases, with 8 bases left between them. CDR1 is MDHEN and CDR2 is SYDVKM in the germline V gene. CDR3 coding DNA: TGTGCCAGCAGTTTGTGGGACAACGAGCAGTACTTC. This sequence encodes CASSLWDNEQYF.

For the CDR3, the DNA is TGTGCCAGCAGCGTACAGGGAGGCAATCAGCCCCAGCATTTT. It is translated as CASSVQGGNQPQHF. This chain links TRBV5-5 with TRBJ1-5; possible D gene TRBD1, 6 bases. The V end lost 4 bases, the J end lost 2 bases, and 10 bases lay between the germline ends. This CDR3 is 14 amino acids long. The germline CDR1 and CDR2 sequences are SGHKS and YYEKEE (reference sequence). Full variable domain (missing parts from reference TRBV5-5 and TRBJ1-5): DAGVTQSPTHLIKTRGQQVTLRCSPISGHKSVSWYQQVLGQGPQFIFQYYEKEERGRGNFPDRFSARQFPNYSSELNVNALLLGDSALYLCASSVQGGNQPQHFGDGTRLSIL.

The genes are TRBV28 and TRBJ2-5; D is possibly TRBD1 (5 bases). Trimming shortened V by 5 bases and J by 0 bases, and 19 bases separated the two germline ends. CDR3 length: 17 amino acids. The V gene's germline CDR1 is MDHEN and CDR2 SYDVKM. CDR3 loop: CASSTPVDKHDQETQYF. The CDR3, as DNA: TGTGCCAGCAGTACTCCCGTGGACAAGCACGACCAAGAGACCCAGTACTTC.

The J gene is TRBJ1-2, the V gene TRBV4-3, with 10 positions matching TRBD1. The V and J ends lost 2 bases and 3 bases, in that order; junction bases with no gene match: 3. The CDR3 has 15 residues. Germline values: CDR1 LGHNA, CDR2 YSLEER. The DNA of the CDR3 is TGCGCCAGCAGCCAACGGACAGGGGGGGACTATGGCTACACCTTC. Translated: CASSQRTGGDYGYTF.

The chain joins TRBV7-9 to TRBJ2-1; a possible D gene is TRBD1 (6 bases). Germline lookup yields CDR1 SEHNR and CDR2 FQNEAQ (reference sequence). V lost 0 bases and J 1 base, leaving 10 bases between the germline ends. This CDR3 contains 16 residues. CDR3 region: CASSLALTGSYNEQFF. In DNA, the CDR3 is TGTGCCAGCAGCTTAGCGCTTACAGGGTCCTACAATGAGCAGTTCTTC.

This chain connects TRBV6-6 to TRBJ2-7; 10 positions agree with TRBD1. Germline lookup yields CDR1 MNHNY and CDR2 SVGAGI (reference sequence). CDR3 length: 15 residues. V dropped 1 base and J dropped 4; count of bases not matched to a gene: 4. Here the CDR3 DNA reads TGTGCCAGCAGTTACTTCCCGGGACAGGGGTACGAGCAGTACTTC. Its protein product is CASSYFPGQGYEQYF.

The chain couples TRBV11-2 to TRBJ2-7; D is tentatively TRBD1 or TRBD2 (5 bases each). Germline V gives CDR1 SGHAT, CDR2 FQNNGV. The CDR3 sequence is 15 residues long. V dropped 1 base and J dropped 3 bases, with 13 bases sitting between them. The CDR3 is CASSLVFGTGYEQYF. DNA of the CDR3: TGTGCCAGCAGCTTAGTATTTGGGACGGGCTACGAGCAGTACTTC.

The count of this clone is one. V gene TRBV7-9 combines with J gene TRBJ2-3; TRBD2 matches at 8 bases. CDR1 is SEHNR and CDR2 is FQNEAQ in the germline V gene (reference sequence). This CDR3 region has 14 residues. The J segment lost 4 bases and the V segment lost 4 bases, leaving 4 bases of the junction unmatched. The CDR3 spells CASSSIAGPDTQYF. In DNA form, the CDR3 reads TGTGCCAGCAGCTCTATAGCGGGACCAGATACGCAGTATTTT.

The chain uses TRBV3-1 (or the pseudogene TRBV3-2) and TRBJ1-1; D is undetermined. The CDR3 runs to 13 residues. Trimming removed 2 bases from V and 1 base from J, with 5 bases in between. In germline, CDR1 is LGHDT, CDR2 YNNKEL (reference sequence). The CDR3 reads CASSQTKNTEAFF. In DNA, the CDR3 is TGTGCCAGCAGCCAAACTAAGAACACTGAAGCTTTCTTT.

The rearrangement links TRBV2 to TRBJ1-2; tentatively, D is TRBD1 (6 bases). The CDR3 runs 17 residues. The V end lost 5 bases, the J end lost 3 bases, and 22 bases lay between the germline ends. Germline V CDR1 and CDR2: SNHLY, FYNNEI. The CDR3 bases are TGTGCCAGCAGTACGGACAGCTATACCCTAATTGACTATGGCTACACCTTC. As protein: CASSTDSYTLIDYGYTF.

V is TRBV18 and J is TRBJ1-5, with D perhaps matching TRBD1 (6 bases). Looked up from germline, CDR1 is KGHSH and CDR2 is LQKENI. Trimming removed 3 bases from V and 6 bases from J, with 9 bases in between. This CDR3 has 13 amino acids. The CDR3 reads CASSPEGGQPQHF. CDR3 sequence (DNA): TGTGCCAGCTCACCCGAGGGGGGTCAGCCCCAGCATTTT.